Sequencing of this TCR beta chain was carried out in a study of blood T cell repertoires in COVID-19. The data were produced by immunoSEQ multiplex PCR, yet TCRdb's version contains in-frame clones alone and is incomplete. The sample contains about 310,000 clones, about 90% of which appear only once. The sequenced sample was peripheral blood. The clonotype was recovered from a woman aged 40 to 49 with COVID-19, enrolled during active disease.

DNA of the CDR3: TGTGCCAGCTCTGCGCCCGCCCTTATTGAAGCTTTCTTT. It translates to CASSAPALIEAFF. The chain has TRBV18 and TRBJ1-1; D gene unclear. The CDR3 is 13 residues long. Germline CDR1 and CDR2: KGHSH and LQKENI. Trimming removed 6 bases at V and 7 bases at J, with 15 bases between. Full variable domain (missing parts from reference TRBV18 and TRBJ1-1): NAGVMQNPRHLVRRRGQEARLRCSPMKGHSHVYWYRQLPEEGLKFMVYLQKENIIDESGMPKERFSAEFPKEGPSILRIQQVVRGDSAAYFCASSAPALIEAFFGQGTRLTVV.